The 18 T cell receptor beta chains below all came from one sample that was sequenced in a study of cytomegalovirus exposure and HLA in healthy donors (dated by TCRdb to the late 2010s). The protocol used for the library was the immunoSEQ multiplex PCR assay. For the multiplex PCR, a mixture combining 60 forward primers for TCR Vbeta segments and 13 reverse primers for TCR Jbeta segments was used. The table was pulled from immuneACCESS by TCRdb, which kept in-frame rearrangements only. Such tables lose some clones; where checked, under half of the loss comes from unresolved V genes, and the rest has no known cause. The sample profile shows under 200,000 clones; 70% to 90% of them were found once. Clones ranked in the top ten supply about 2.5% of the sample. Sequencing was performed on PBMCs. The receptors originated from a man between 25 and 39 years old in good health and CMV-seropositive.

The chain has TRBV7-3 and TRBJ2-5; D is possibly TRBD2 (7 bases). This CDR3 has 19 amino acids. From germline, CDR1 is SGHTA and CDR2 FQGTGA. The ends were cut back, 5 bases at V and 2 bases at J, with 27 bases in the middle. The CDR3 here is CASSTRSSGGRGGQETQYF. The DNA of the CDR3 is TGTGCCAGCAGCACTAGGTCTTCCGGCGGGAGAGGGGGTCAAGAGACCCAGTACTTC.

The V call is TRBV7-2, the J call TRBJ2-7; 7 nucleotides match TRBD2. The CDR3 is 15 amino acids. V shed 1 base, J shed 5 bases, and the junction held 8 bases outside the gene matches. The germline CDR1 and CDR2 sequences are SGHTA and FQGNSA. The CDR3 nucleotides read TGTGCCAGCAGCTTAGTTCGGCTAGCGGTCCACGAGCAGTACTTC. It is translated as CASSLVRLAVHEQYF.

V is TRBV5-1 and J is TRBJ2-1; possible D gene TRBD1, 6 bases. Germline V gene data show CDR1 as SGHRS and CDR2 as YFSETQ. The CDR3 contains 14 residues. Trimming removed 0 bases at V and 7 bases at J, with 11 bases between. The CDR3 is CASSLVVQGNEQFF. CDR3 DNA sequence: TGCGCCAGCAGCTTGGTGGTTCAGGGGAATGAGCAGTTCTTC.

The gene calls are TRBV4-3 and TRBJ2-1; TRBD2 matches 8 bases. The V gene end was trimmed by 4 bases and the J gene end by 15 bases; junction bases not matched to a gene: 8. The CDR3 runs to 12 residues. CDR1 is LGHNA, CDR2 YSLEER, per germline. The CDR3 sequence: CASSPPSGRLFF. The CDR3 DNA reads as TGCGCCAGCAGCCCTCCTAGCGGGCGTCTGTTCTTC.

The V gene is TRBV5-1, the J gene TRBJ2-1; 7 positions match TRBD2. The CDR3 spans 18 residues. The germline V gene encodes CDR1 SGHRS and CDR2 YFSETQ. V shed 3 bases, J shed 3 bases, and the junction held 15 bases outside the gene matches. CDR3: CASSSSPGLKRRYNEQFF. The CDR3, as DNA: TGCGCCAGCAGCTCCTCTCCGGGACTAAAAAGGCGCTACAATGAGCAGTTCTTC. Filled out from reference TRBV5-1 and TRBJ2-1, the complete variable domain reads KAGVTQTPRYLIKTRGQQVTLSCSPISGHRSVSWYQQTPGQGLQFLFEYFSETQRNKGNFPGRFSGRQFSNSRSEMNVSTLELGDSALYLCASSSSPGLKRRYNEQFFGPGTRLTVL.

The genes are TRBV7-2 and TRBJ1-4; D is ambiguous. The V end was cut by 0 bases, the J end by 0 bases, with 5 bases between. Looked up from germline, CDR1 is SGHTA and CDR2 is FQGNSA. The CDR3 totals 15 residues. CDR3 region: CASSLASATNEKLFF. The CDR3 DNA follows: TGTGCCAGCAGCTTAGCTAGTGCAACTAATGAAAAACTGTTTTTT.

The table lists this clone with a few counts. The chain uses TRBV6-6 and TRBJ2-1, with D possibly TRBD1 on 5 matching bases. Trimming took 2 bases from V and 2 from J, leaving 10 bases between them. This CDR3 spans 15 amino acids. Germline V lookup: CDR1 MNHNY, CDR2 SVGAGI (reference sequence). CDR3 residues: CASSYSRVPYNEQFF. Here the CDR3 DNA reads TGTGCCAGCAGTTACAGCAGGGTACCCTACAATGAGCAGTTCTTC.

The chain recombines TRBV16 with TRBJ1-5; no definite D call. This CDR3 is built from 13 residues. The ends were cut back, 0 bases at V and 3 bases at J, with 3 bases in the middle. Germline values: CDR1 KGHSY, CDR2 FQNENV. The CDR3 sequence is CASSQSYNQPQHF. Written as DNA, the CDR3 is TGTGCCAGCAGCCAATCATACAATCAGCCCCAGCATTTT.

The chain has TRBV19 and TRBJ1-1; a weak D match, TRBD1 (5 bases). The CDR3 totals 16 residues. Trimming took off 4 bases at V and 0 bases at J, with 15 bases between the two ends. CDR1 and CDR2 from the germline V gene are LNHDA and SQIVND (reference sequence). CDR3 protein: CASSNQGSPMNTEAFF. The CDR3 nucleotides are TGTGCCAGTAGTAATCAGGGCAGCCCTATGAACACTGAAGCTTTCTTT.

The chain has TRBV7-6 and TRBJ2-3; D might be TRBD2 (5 bases). Germline-derived CDR1 and CDR2 are SGHVS and FNYEAQ. This CDR3 is built from 15 residues. Deletions cut 0 bases from V and 6 bases from J, with 13 bases between. CDR3 in DNA: TGTGCCAGCAGCTTAGCGTCGCGGGTCGGGGATACGCAGTATTTT. Translating gives CASSLASRVGDTQYF.

Regarding this clone: Within the sample, other DNA sequences also encode this same CDR3. The genes are TRBV13 and TRBJ2-3; weak D call: TRBD2 (5 bases). Germline loops: CDR1 PRHDT, CDR2 FYEKMQ (reference sequence). This CDR3 has 12 amino acids. With 3 bases removed from V and 5 bases from J, the gap between germline ends came to 6 bases. In DNA form, the CDR3 reads TGTGCCAGCAGCTTTGGGAGAGATACGCAGTATTTT. It specifies CASSFGRDTQYF.

J is TRBJ2-7 and V is TRBV25-1; 7 bases align to TRBD2. V gave up 6 bases and J gave up 6 bases; unmatched junction bases: 8. In germline, CDR1 is MGHDK, CDR2 SYGVNS. The CDR3 length is 13 residues. The CDR3 nucleotides are TGTGCCAGCAGGAGGGGAGGGGACGGCGAGCAGTACTTC. Its translation: CASRRGGDGEQYF.

The chain combines TRBV7-2 with TRBJ2-3; D is uncertain. CDR1 and CDR2 (germline): SGHTA, FQGNSA. Trimming left V 5 bases short and J 4 bases short, with 13 bases between. This CDR3 spans 14 amino acids. The CDR3 protein is CASSPRGWADTQYF. The CDR3 DNA follows: TGTGCCAGCAGCCCAAGAGGATGGGCAGATACGCAGTATTTT.

This clone was observed a few times. The chain is built from TRBV2 and TRBJ1-6; D unresolved. Germline loops: CDR1 SNHLY, CDR2 FYNNEI. CDR3 length: 13 residues. The ends were cut back, 3 bases at V and 11 bases at J, with 11 bases in the middle. The chain's CDR3 is CASSDEVLAPLHF. The CDR3 bases are TGTGCCAGCAGTGACGAGGTGTTGGCACCCCTCCACTTT.

The gene calls are TRBV19 and TRBJ1-3; 8 positions agree with TRBD1. The J segment lost 2 bases and the V segment lost 5 bases, leaving 5 bases of the junction unmatched. The germline CDR1 and CDR2 sequences are LNHDA and SQIVND (reference sequence). The CDR3 is 15 amino acids. The CDR3 sequence is CASSPDRGPGNTIYF. CDR3 DNA sequence: TGTGCCAGTAGTCCTGACAGGGGCCCTGGAAACACCATATATTTT.

The chain joins TRBV6-8 to TRBJ2-7, with 7 positions matching TRBD1. With 6 bases clipped from V and 3 bases from J, the junction kept 14 bases outside the gene matches. Germline loops: CDR1 MNHGY, CDR2 SAAAGT. This CDR3 has 16 residues. The CDR3 reads CASSPRQGPSLYEQYV. In DNA, the CDR3 is TGTGCCAGCAGCCCACGACAGGGCCCGTCGCTCTACGAGCAGTACGTC.

The chain joins TRBV19 to TRBJ1-4; weak D call: TRBD1 (5 bases). This CDR3 has 16 amino acids. The ends were cut back, 5 bases at V and 0 bases at J, with 13 bases in the middle. CDR1 is LNHDA and CDR2 is SQIVND in the germline V gene (reference sequence). The CDR3 sequence: CASSYRLRTTNEKLFF. In DNA, the CDR3 is TGTGCCAGTAGTTACAGGCTTCGCACAACTAATGAAAAACTGTTTTTT.

The chain combines TRBV9 with TRBJ2-1; 10 bases line up with TRBD2. Losses at the gene ends were 4 bases for V and 3 bases for J; bases not matched to a gene: 1. This CDR3 contains 14 residues. Germline V CDR1 and CDR2: SGDLS, YYNGEE. The CDR3 protein is CASSRTSGYNEQFF. CDR3 coding DNA: TGTGCCAGCAGCCGGACTAGCGGCTACAATGAGCAGTTCTTC.